This TCR beta chain was identified during a study of patients and donors after allogeneic stem cell transplantation. Trimming pared 8 bases from V and 9 bases from J, leaving 20 bases between. The CDR3 spans 14 residues. Germline values: CDR1 MNHNS, CDR2 SASEGT. One entry per CDR3 protein, called by TCRdb with MiXCR from the RT-PCR reads. In the table there are fewer than 500,000 distinct CDR3 sequences, roughly 17% of which are singletons. This clonotype was detected a few times. This clonotype originated in a human donor who was either an allogeneic HSCT recipient or a stem cell or donor lymphocyte infusion donor (not recorded which). It is not recorded whose cells these are; they may come from a transplant donor. This chain links TRBV6-1 with TRBJ2-1, with TRBD2 as a possible D gene (6 bases). The sample consisted of blood, either unsorted or a sorted T cell fraction (not recorded which). The CDR3 DNA reads as TGTGCCAGCGGAATAGCGGAGACGACAATTGAGCAGTTCTTC. Residues: CASGIAETTIEQFF.